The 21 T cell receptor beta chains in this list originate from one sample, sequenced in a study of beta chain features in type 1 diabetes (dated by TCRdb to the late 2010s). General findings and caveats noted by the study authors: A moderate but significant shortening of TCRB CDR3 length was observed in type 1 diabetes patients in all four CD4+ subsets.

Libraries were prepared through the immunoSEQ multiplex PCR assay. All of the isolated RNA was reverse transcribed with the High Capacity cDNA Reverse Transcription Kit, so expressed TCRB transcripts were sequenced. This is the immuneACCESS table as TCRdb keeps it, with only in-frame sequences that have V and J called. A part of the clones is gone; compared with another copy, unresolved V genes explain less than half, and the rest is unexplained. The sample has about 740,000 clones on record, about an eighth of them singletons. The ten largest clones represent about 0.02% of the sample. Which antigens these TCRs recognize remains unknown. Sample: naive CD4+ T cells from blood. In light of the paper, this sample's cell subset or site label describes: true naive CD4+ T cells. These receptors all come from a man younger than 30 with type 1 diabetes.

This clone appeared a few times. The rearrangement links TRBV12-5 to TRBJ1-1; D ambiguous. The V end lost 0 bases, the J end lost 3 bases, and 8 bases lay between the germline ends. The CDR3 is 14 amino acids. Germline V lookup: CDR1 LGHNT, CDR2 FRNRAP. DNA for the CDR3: TGTGCTAGTGGTTTGGTACGTGGCGACACTGAAGCTTTCTTT. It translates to CASGLVRGDTEAFF. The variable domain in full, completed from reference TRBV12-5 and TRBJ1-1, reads DARVTQTPRHKVTEMGQEVTMRCQPILGHNTVFWYRQTMMQGLELLAYFRNRAPLDDSGMPKDRFSAEMPDATLATLKIQPSEPRDSAVYFCASGLVRGDTEAFFGQGTRLTVV.

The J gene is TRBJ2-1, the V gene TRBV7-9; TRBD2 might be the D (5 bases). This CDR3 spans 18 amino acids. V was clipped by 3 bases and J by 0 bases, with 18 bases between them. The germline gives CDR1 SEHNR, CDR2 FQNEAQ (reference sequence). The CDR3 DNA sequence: TGTGCCAGCAGCTTTAAGGTCCGGGATCCGAGCTCCTACAATGAGCAGTTCTTC. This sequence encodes CASSFKVRDPSSYNEQFF.

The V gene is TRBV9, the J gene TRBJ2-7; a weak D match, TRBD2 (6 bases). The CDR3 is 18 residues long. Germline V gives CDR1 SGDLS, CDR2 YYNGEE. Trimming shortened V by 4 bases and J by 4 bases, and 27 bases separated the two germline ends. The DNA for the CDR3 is TGTGCCAGCAGCCGTAGGATAGGGTCGGGACTTAGTGCTTACGAGCAGTACTTC. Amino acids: CASSRRIGSGLSAYEQYF.

The CDR3: CASSYSTAQYF. CDR3 coding DNA: TGTGCCAGCAGTTACTCGACGGCTCAGTACTTC. This rearrangement joins TRBV6-5 to TRBJ2-7; D gene ambiguous. Germline CDR1 MNHEY, CDR2 SVGAGI. V was pared by 0 bases and J by 10 bases, with 7 bases between. The CDR3 loop spans 11 amino acids.

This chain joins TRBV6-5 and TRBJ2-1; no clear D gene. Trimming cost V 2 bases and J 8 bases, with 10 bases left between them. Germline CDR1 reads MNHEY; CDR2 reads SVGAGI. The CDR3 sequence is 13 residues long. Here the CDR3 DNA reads TGTGCCAGCAGTTACAGCCGGGTCCATGAGCAGTTCTTC. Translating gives CASSYSRVHEQFF.

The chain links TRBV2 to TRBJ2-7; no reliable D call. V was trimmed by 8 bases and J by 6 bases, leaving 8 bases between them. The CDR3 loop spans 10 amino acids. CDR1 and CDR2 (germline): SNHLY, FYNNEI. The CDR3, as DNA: TGTGCCAGCGGTGGGCTCGAGCAGTACTTC. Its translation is CASGGLEQYF.

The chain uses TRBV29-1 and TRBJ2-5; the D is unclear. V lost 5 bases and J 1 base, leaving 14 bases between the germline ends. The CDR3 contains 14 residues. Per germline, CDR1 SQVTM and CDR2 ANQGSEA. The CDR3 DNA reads TGCAGCGTTTCCCGTACAGATCTCCAAGAGACCCAGTACTTC. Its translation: CSVSRTDLQETQYF.

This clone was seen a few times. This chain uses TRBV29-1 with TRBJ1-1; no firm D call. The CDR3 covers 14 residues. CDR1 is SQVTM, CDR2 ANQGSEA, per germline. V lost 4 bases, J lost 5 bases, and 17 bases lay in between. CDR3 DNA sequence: TGCAGCGTTGTGGTAGGCACGGGTCTAACTGAAGCTTTCTTT. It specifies CSVVVGTGLTEAFF.

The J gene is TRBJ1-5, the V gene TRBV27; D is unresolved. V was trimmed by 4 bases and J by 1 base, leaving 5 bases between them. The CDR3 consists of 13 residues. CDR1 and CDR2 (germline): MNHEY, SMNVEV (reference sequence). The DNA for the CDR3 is TGTGCCAGCAGTTGGCAGAGCAATCAGCCCCAGCATTTT. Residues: CASSWQSNQPQHF.

CDR3 DNA sequence: TGTGCCAGCAGCGTGAGGACAGGGTCCCGCTCTGGGGCCAACGTCCTGACTTTC. Encoded protein: CASSVRTGSRSGANVLTF. The chain uses TRBV9 and TRBJ2-6; 8 nucleotides match TRBD1. V lost 2 bases and J lost 0; bases outside the gene matches: 7. The length of the CDR3 is 18 residues. Germline loops: CDR1 SGDLS, CDR2 YYNGEE.

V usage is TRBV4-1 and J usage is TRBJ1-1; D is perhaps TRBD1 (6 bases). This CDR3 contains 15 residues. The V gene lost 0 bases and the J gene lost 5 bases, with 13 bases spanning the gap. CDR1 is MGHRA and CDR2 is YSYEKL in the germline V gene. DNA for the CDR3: TGCGCCAGCAGCCAAGATGGGGGCAGTTTTACTGAAGCTTTCTTT. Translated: CASSQDGGSFTEAFF.

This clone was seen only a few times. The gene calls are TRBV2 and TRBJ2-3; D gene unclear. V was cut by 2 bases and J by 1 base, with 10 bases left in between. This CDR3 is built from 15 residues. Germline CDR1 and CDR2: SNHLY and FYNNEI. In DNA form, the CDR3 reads TGTGCCAGCAGTGAACAGGCTACCGGCACAGATACGCAGTATTTT. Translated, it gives CASSEQATGTDTQYF.

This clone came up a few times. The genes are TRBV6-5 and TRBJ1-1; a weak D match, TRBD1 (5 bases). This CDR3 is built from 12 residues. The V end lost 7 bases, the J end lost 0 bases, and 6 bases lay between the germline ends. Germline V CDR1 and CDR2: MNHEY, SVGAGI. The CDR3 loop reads CASKDMNTEAFF. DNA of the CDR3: TGTGCCAGCAAGGACATGAACACTGAAGCTTTCTTT.

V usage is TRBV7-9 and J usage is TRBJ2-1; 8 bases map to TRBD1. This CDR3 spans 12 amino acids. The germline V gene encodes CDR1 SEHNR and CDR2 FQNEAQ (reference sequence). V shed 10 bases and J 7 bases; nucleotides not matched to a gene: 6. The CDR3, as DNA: TGTGCCACCCGGGACAGGAAAAATGAGCAGTTCTTC. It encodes CATRDRKNEQFF.

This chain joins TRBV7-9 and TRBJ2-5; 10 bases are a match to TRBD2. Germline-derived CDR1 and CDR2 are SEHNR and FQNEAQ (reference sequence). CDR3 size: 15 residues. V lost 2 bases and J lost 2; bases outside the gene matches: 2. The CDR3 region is CASSLSSGGQETQYF. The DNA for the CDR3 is TGTGCCAGCAGCTTAAGTAGCGGGGGGCAAGAGACCCAGTACTTC. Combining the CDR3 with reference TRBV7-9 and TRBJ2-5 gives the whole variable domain DTGVSQNPRHKITKRGQNVTFRCDPISEHNRLYWYRQTLGQGPEFLTYFQNEAQLEKSRLLSDRFSAERPKGSFSTLEIQRTEQGDSAMYLCASSLSSGGQETQYFGPGTRLLVL.

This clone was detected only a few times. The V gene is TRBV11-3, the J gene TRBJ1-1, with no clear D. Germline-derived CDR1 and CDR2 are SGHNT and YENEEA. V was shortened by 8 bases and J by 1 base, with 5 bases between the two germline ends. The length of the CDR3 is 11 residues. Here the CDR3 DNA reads TGTGCCAGCCGGGGGAACACTGAAGCTTTCTTT. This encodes CASRGNTEAFF.

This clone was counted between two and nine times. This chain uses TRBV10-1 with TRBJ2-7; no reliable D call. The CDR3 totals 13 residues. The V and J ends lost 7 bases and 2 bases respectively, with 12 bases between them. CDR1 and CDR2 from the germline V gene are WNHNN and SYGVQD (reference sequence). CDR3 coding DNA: TGCGCCAGCACCAGGATTGGGACCTACGAGCAGTACTTC. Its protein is CASTRIGTYEQYF.

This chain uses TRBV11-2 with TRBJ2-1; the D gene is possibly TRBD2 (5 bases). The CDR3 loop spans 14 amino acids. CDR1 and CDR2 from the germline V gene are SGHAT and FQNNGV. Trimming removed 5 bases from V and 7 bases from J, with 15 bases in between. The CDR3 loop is CASSPGLARNEQFF. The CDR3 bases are TGTGCCAGCAGCCCCGGGCTAGCTAGGAATGAGCAGTTCTTC.

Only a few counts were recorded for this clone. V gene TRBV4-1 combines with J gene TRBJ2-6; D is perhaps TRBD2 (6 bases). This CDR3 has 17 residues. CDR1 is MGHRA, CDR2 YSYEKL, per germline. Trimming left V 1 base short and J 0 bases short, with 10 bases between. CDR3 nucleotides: TGCGCCAGCAGCCAAGGGGAGGCGAACTCTGGGGCCAACGTCCTGACTTTC. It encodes CASSQGEANSGANVLTF.

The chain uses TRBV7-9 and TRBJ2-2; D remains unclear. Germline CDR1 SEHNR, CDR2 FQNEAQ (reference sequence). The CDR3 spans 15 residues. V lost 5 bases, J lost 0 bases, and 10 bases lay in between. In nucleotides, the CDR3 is TGTGCCAGCAGCGAACGTAGTTCGAACACCGGGGAGCTGTTTTTT. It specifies CASSERSSNTGELFF.

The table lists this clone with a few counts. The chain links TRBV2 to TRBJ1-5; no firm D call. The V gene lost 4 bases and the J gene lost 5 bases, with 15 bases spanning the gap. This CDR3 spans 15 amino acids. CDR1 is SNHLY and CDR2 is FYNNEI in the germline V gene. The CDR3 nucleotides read TGTGCCAGCAGTGGCCGAGACTCGGTGGATCAGCCCCAGCATTTT. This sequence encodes CASSGRDSVDQPQHF.